This T cell receptor (beta chain) was sequenced in a study of cytomegalovirus exposure and HLA in healthy donors. Worth noting for this clone: What it recognizes is unknown.

Whole-study results and caveats: It was confirmed in vitro that three of the CMV-associated chains were specific for CMV antigens. Accounts indicate the classifier identified cytomegalovirus status with strong specificity and sensitivity. First-cohort TCR clusters tended to co-occur in the 90 to 150 validation repertoires, a later analysis found. Listed as cytomegalovirus-associated were over 150 TCR beta chains.

V lost 1 base to trimming and J lost 7 bases, with 20 bases between them. CDR1 MDHEN and CDR2 SYDVKM come from the germline V gene. This CDR3 comprises 16 residues. Assay: immunoSEQ multiplex PCR; the TCRdb copy retains only in-frame clones and omits some. This table has 150,000 to 200,000 clones, more than 65% appearing once. The TCR sequence derives from a woman in her twenties or thirties in good health and CMV-seropositive. The V gene is TRBV28, the J gene TRBJ2-7; no clear D gene. Sequenced: PBMCs. The CDR3 is CASSLLRVGSSREQYF. The CDR3 DNA reads TGTGCCAGCAGTTTATTACGGGTTGGTTCTTCGAGGGAGCAGTACTTC.